This TCR beta chain comes out of a study of beta chain features in type 1 diabetes. Study-wide results and limits: A moderate, significant TCRB CDR3 shortening appeared in type 1 diabetes across four CD4+ subsets.

Expressed TCRB transcripts were sequenced, since all the RNA that had been isolated was reverse transcribed. The assay was immunoSEQ multiplex PCR, and TCRdb's table has in-frame clones only and misses some. The sample has over 200,000 clones, approximately 11% seen once. With regard to this clone: The antigen is undetermined.

CDR1 is SGHAT and CDR2 is FQNNGV in the germline V gene. V shed 3 bases and J shed 2 bases, with 10 bases lying between them. The length of the CDR3 is 15 residues. The V gene is TRBV11-2, the J gene TRBJ2-2; TRBD1 is a possible D gene (6 bases). This TCR was sampled from a man aged 25-45 years with type 1 diabetes. The sequenced sample consisted of naive CD4+ T cells from blood. CDR3 region: CASSFGTPNTGELFF. CDR3 in DNA: TGTGCCAGCAGCTTCGGGACACCCAACACCGGGGAGCTGTTTTTT.